Below are 5 T cell receptor beta chains sequenced from a single sample in a study of shared clonotypes between healthy human individuals (dated by TCRdb to the early 2020s). Library preparation employed the immunoSEQ multiplex PCR assay. Here the immuneACCESS table is served through TCRdb, limited to in-frame sequences with V and J called. Missing clones are a known gap in these copies; in checked studies unresolved V genes cover under half, and the rest lacks a known reason. The sample profile shows 530,000 or so clones; roughly 79% of them were found once. Together, the top ten hold around 13% of the sample. Sequenced: PBMCs. The receptors were gathered from a woman aged 40 to 50 in good health. Some clones in this sample may be carry-over from other donors' samples.

The sample holds many counts of this clone. This sample includes further DNA sequences coding for the same CDR3. This chain links TRBV2 with TRBJ2-7; 8 nucleotides agree with TRBD2. The V gene end was trimmed by 4 bases and the J gene end by 2 bases; junction bases not matched to a gene: 1. Germline V gives CDR1 SNHLY, CDR2 FYNNEI. The CDR3 totals 13 residues. In nucleotides, the CDR3 is TGTGCCAGCAGTGCGGGAGGGGCCTACGAGCAGTACTTC. It translates to CASSAGGAYEQYF.

This chain uses TRBV2 with TRBJ1-1; D is unresolved. The germline V and J ends were trimmed by 1 base and 3 bases, with 6 bases remaining between them. The CDR3 sequence is 13 residues long. Germline lookup yields CDR1 SNHLY and CDR2 FYNNEI. In nucleotides, the CDR3 is TGTGCCAGCAGTGAAGGAGTCTACACTGAAGCTTTCTTT. Encoded protein: CASSEGVYTEAFF.

This CDR3 reads CASSFRTGGRYGYTF. CDR3 bases: TGTGCCAGCAGTTTTCGGACAGGGGGCCGGTATGGCTACACCTTC. This sequence joins TRBV28 and TRBJ1-2; the match to TRBD1 covers 11 bases. The germline gives CDR1 MDHEN, CDR2 SYDVKM. Trimming removed 3 bases from V and 5 bases from J; junction bases left unmatched: 5. The CDR3 sequence is 15 residues long.

This chain joins TRBV7-9 and TRBJ2-7; D tentatively reads TRBD1 or TRBD2 (5 bases each). The germline CDR1 and CDR2 sequences are SEHNR and FQNEAQ (reference sequence). The CDR3 runs to 12 residues. V was clipped by 5 bases and J by 7 bases, with 12 bases between them. CDR3 loop: CASSPGAGEQYF. The CDR3 coding sequence is TGTGCCAGCAGCCCCGGGGCTGGAGAGCAGTACTTC.

The chain couples TRBV7-2 to TRBJ2-5; D uncertain. The CDR3 runs 13 residues. CDR1 is SGHTA, CDR2 FQGNSA, per germline. Trimming removed 8 bases from V and 5 bases from J, with 15 bases in between. For the CDR3, the DNA is TGTGCCAGCCGGAAAGCAAGCGAGGAGACCCAGTACTTC. This codes for CASRKASEETQYF.